Listed below are T cell receptor beta chains from one sample, sequenced in a study of cytomegalovirus exposure and HLA in healthy donors. Sequencing was performed with immunoSEQ multiplex PCR; in TCRdb, only in-frame clones are kept and a portion is missing. The sample records some 92,000 clones, more than 60% being singletons. Sequences were obtained from PBMCs. The receptor set was obtained from a man aged 18 to 29 in good health and CMV-seropositive. Both conserved end residues are part of each CDR3. Clone size, where shown, is once, few, many, or a class for clones that have expanded.

size | J | V | CDR3
once | TRBJ2-1 | TRBV28 | CASSETGAYNEQFF
. | TRBJ2-5 | TRBV10-3 | CAISEKGFGTQYF
. | TRBJ2-3 | TRBV13 | CASNSLAGAGNF
. | TRBJ2-2 | TRBV4-1 | CASSQESGLASGELFF
. | TRBJ1-2 | TRBV28 | CASGPRTGTGVDGYTF
. | TRBJ2-3 | TRBV5-6 | CASSSSGGRRDTQYF
. | TRBJ2-6 | TRBV10-3 | CAISVGTGGRRSGANVLTF
few | TRBJ2-2 | TRBV19 | CASTGTGGNTGELFF
. | TRBJ1-5 | TRBV7-8 | CASSPRTGTGNQPQHF
few | TRBJ1-6 | TRBV9 | CASSVEGTGGNSPLHF
. | TRBJ2-1 | TRBV18 | CASSPQAGIDEQFF
. | TRBJ2-3 | TRBV5-4 | CASSSSGGTDTQYF
few | TRBJ1-5 | TRBV4-1 | CASSQDYPGGSNQPQHF
. | TRBJ1-2 | TRBV7-2 | CASSTTAYGYTF
. | TRBJ2-3 | TRBV5-8 | CASSPPGDTQYF
. | TRBJ2-7 | TRBV5-4 | CASSEGQGMSYEQYF
. | TRBJ2-7 | TRBV2 | CAFRSRAGGHEQYF
. | TRBJ2-7 | TRBV5-3 | CARSLGGGCEQYF
. | TRBJ2-6 | TRBV6-1 | CASSLDSSGANVLTF
. | TRBJ1-3 | TRBV28 | CASGTLRFGNTIYF
. | TRBJ2-3 | TRBV29-1 | CSVEDEGAPTDTQYF
. | TRBJ2-7 | TRBV19 | CASSIEMGLVYEQYF
. | TRBJ2-3 | TRBV7-8 | CASSPLAERGSTDTQYF
few | TRBJ2-2 | TRBV4-1 | CASRDFGQANTGELFF
few | TRBJ1-5 | TRBV5-1 | CASSIDNGSNQPQHF
. | TRBJ1-5 | TRBV27 | CASGLDRGDQPQHF
few | TRBJ1-5 | TRBV19 | CAGGQNQPQHF
. | TRBJ1-5 | TRBV11-2 | CASSLGDRGNQPQHF
few | TRBJ1-2 | TRBV2 | CASSEREFGGYTF
. | TRBJ2-1 | TRBV5-1 | CASSRGWDSEQFF
. | TRBJ1-1 | TRBV7-2 | CASSLARGFTEAFF
. | TRBJ2-7 | TRBV6-4 | CASSGSGQGWTYEQYF
. | TRBJ1-1 | TRBV28 | CASSPSPGTGTEAFF
few | TRBJ1-4 | TRBV6-1 | CATNRDRAEKLFF
. | TRBJ2-2 | TRBV5-4 | CASPSGASGGEDTGELFF
few | TRBJ2-2 | TRBV28 | CASSLFGREDTGELFF
. | TRBJ2-2 | TRBV2 | CASVTDRAGTGELFF
. | TRBJ2-2 | TRBV2 | CASSHRTSGAGELFF
. | TRBJ2-2 | TRBV28 | CASSLRGQVLTGELFF
. | TRBJ2-6 | TRBV19 | CASSFYQGAVGANVLTF
. | TRBJ2-1 | TRBV7-3 | CASSYGLAGGGEQFF
few | TRBJ1-1 | TRBV7-2 | CASSPVRGGTEAFF
few | TRBJ2-1 | TRBV6-1 | CASGVSYNEQFF
. | TRBJ2-7 | TRBV7-9 | CASSLAGQGWFEQYF
few | TRBJ2-3 | TRBV4-2 | CASSSLAGGNSDTQYF
. | TRBJ2-5 | TRBV11-2 | CASSLNLQLAGGGLAQYF
. | TRBJ2-6 | TRBV7-9 | CASSPIPGQVAGANVLTF
. | TRBJ2-1 | TRBV27 | CASRIFGTSGGAGYNEQFF
once | TRBJ2-2 | TRBV5-6 | CASSLGQDTGELFF
. | TRBJ2-4 | TRBV14 | CASSQRTGEAKNIQYF
. | TRBJ1-2 | TRBV10-3 | CAIMGQGNYGYTF
once | TRBJ1-1 | TRBV9 | CASRPTGSHTEAFF
. | TRBJ2-2 | TRBV9 | CASSPVVAGNTGELFF
. | TRBJ2-3 | TRBV7-8 | CASSPVRDFLTDTQYF
. | TRBJ1-5 | TRBV5-5 | CASSLLQSNQPQHF